Presented here are 4 T cell receptor beta chains from one specimen sequenced in a study of T cell responses to AZD1222 COVID-19 vaccine. Measured with immunoSEQ multiplex PCR; TCRdb has only the in-frame clones, and not every one. Among some 180,000 clones listed, roughly 93% were seen once. This material consisted of peripheral blood, taken 28 days after the second dose of the MenACWY control vaccine. The receptors originated from an adult who received the MenACWY meningococcal vaccine as a control.

The chain carries TRBV7-2 and TRBJ1-2; D perhaps matches TRBD1 (6 bases). The ends were cut back, 10 bases at V and 2 bases at J, with 23 bases in the middle. The germline V gene encodes CDR1 SGHTA and CDR2 FQGNSA. CDR3 length: 16 residues. The CDR3 coding sequence is TGTGCCACCGAGAAGAGACAGGATACCCAAAACTATGGCTACACCTTC. It is translated as CATEKRQDTQNYGYTF.

The chain recombines TRBV3-1 (or the pseudogene TRBV3-2) with TRBJ1-1; D is unresolved. This CDR3 contains 13 residues. Germline V gene lookup returns CDR1 LGHDT and CDR2 YNNKEL (reference sequence). Deletions cut 0 bases from V and 11 bases from J, with 13 bases between. CDR3: CASSQEVQRSAFF. In nucleotides, the CDR3 is TGTGCCAGCAGCCAAGAGGTCCAACGAAGTGCTTTCTTT.

V and J are TRBV9 and TRBJ1-6; 11 positions agree with TRBD1. Germline trimming cut 3 bases from V and 7 bases from J; bases unmatched to any gene: 6. Germline CDR1 reads SGDLS; CDR2 reads YYNGEE. This CDR3 comprises 16 residues. CDR3 residues: CASSAGTGGMNSPLHF. In DNA, the CDR3 is TGTGCCAGCAGCGCCGGGACAGGGGGAATGAATTCACCCCTCCACTTT. The whole variable domain, filled in from reference TRBV9 and TRBJ1-6, reads DSGVTQTPKHLITATGQRVTLRCSPRSGDLSVYWYQQSLDQGLQFLIQYYNGEERAKGNILERFSAQQFPDLHSELNLSSLELGDSALYFCASSAGTGGMNSPLHFGNGTRLTVT.

The rearrangement uses TRBV7-9 and TRBJ1-2; tentative D call: TRBD1 (5 bases). Germline CDR1 SEHNR, CDR2 FQNEAQ (reference sequence). CDR3 length equals 15 residues. Deletions cut 7 bases from V and 7 bases from J, with 22 bases between. The CDR3 sequence is CASTSAGGVVGGYTF. The CDR3 nucleotides are TGTGCCAGCACCTCCGCCGGGGGGGTCGTAGGTGGCTACACCTTC.